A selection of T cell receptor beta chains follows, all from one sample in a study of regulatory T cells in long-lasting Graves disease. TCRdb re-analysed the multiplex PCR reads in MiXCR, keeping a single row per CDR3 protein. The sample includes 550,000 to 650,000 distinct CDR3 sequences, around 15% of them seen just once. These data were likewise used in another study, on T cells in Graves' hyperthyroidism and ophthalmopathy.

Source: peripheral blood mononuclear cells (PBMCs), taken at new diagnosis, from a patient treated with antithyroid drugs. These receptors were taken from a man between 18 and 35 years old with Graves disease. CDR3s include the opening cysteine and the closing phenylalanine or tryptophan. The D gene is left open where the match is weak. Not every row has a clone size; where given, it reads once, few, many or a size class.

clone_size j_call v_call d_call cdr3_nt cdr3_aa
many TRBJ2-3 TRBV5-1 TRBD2 TGCGCCAGCAGCTTGGCGGGACTAGCGTCTAGCACAGATACGCAGTATTTT CASSLAGLASSTDTQYF
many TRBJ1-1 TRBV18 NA TGTGCCAGCTCACCGGGGTCCAGTACGGGCACTGAAGCTTTCTTT CASSPGSSTGTEAFF
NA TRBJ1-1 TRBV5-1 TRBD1 TGCGCCAGCAGCACGGGACAGGCGAACACTGAAGCTTTCTTT CASSTGQANTEAFF
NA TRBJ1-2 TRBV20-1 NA TGCAGTGCGCTCTGGGACGGTGACTATGGCTACACCTTC CSALWDGDYGYTF
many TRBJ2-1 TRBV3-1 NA TGTGCCAGCAGCCAAGCAGGGATCCCCTACAATGAGCAGTTCTTC CASSQAGIPYNEQFF
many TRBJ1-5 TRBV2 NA TGTGCCAGCAGTGAAGGGTGGGGAGGACAGCCCCAGCATTTT CASSEGWGGQPQHF
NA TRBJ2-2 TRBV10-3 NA TGTGCCATCAGTGACGGGCAGGAAAGCACCGGGGAGCTGTTTTTT CAISDGQESTGELFF
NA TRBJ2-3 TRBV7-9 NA TGTGCCAGCAGTTTACAGCTGACTAGCACAGATACGCAGTATTTT CASSLQLTSTDTQYF
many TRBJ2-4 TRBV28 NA TGTGCCACCACCTGGGGCCCCTGGTACTTC CATTWGPWYF
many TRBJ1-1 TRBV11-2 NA TGTGCCAGCAGCTCCACCCGTGGGGGTACTGAAGCTTTCTTT CASSSTRGGTEAFF
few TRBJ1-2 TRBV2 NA TGTGCCAGCAGTGACCCGTTGGGAGAGGGTGGCTACACCTTC CASSDPLGEGGYTF
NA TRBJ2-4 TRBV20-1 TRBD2 TGCAGTGCCCGAACTAGCGAGCAAAACATTCAGTACTTC CSARTSEQNIQYF
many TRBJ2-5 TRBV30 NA TGTGCCTGGAAAGGAGAGCGGGCGGTTGGAGAGACCCAGTACTTC CAWKGERAVGETQYF
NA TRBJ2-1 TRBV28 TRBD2 TGTGCCAGCAGTACTAGCGGGAGGCCGATCAATGAGCAGTTCTTC CASSTSGRPINEQFF
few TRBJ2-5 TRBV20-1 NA TGCAGTGCTCTACATCGTTCAGGCCAAGAGACCCAGTACTTC CSALHRSGQETQYF
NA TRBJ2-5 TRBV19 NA TGTGCCACCAGGGGCCCTTCCCAAGAGACCCAGTACTTC CATRGPSQETQYF
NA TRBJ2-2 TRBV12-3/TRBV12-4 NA TGTGCCAGCAGTTTCGCAGGTCTCACCGGGGAGCTGTTTTTT CASSFAGLTGELFF
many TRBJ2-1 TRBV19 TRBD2 TGTGCCAGTAGTATTACTAGCGGGTACAACAATGAGCAGTTCTTC CASSITSGYNNEQFF
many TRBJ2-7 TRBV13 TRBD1 TGTGCCAGCAGTCACCACGACAGGGTCTCCTACGAGCAGTACTTC CASSHHDRVSYEQYF
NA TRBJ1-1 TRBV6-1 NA TGTGCCAGCAGTGTACGGGGGCGGCGAGCTTTCTTT CASSVRGRRAFF
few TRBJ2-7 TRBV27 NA TGTGCCAGACTTAAAGGGGCCCCCTACGAGCAGTACTTC CARLKGAPYEQYF
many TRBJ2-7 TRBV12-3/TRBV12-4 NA TGTGCCAGCACCGACGAAGGGTATCCCTACGAGCAGTACTTC CASTDEGYPYEQYF
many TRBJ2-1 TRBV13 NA TGTGCCAGCAGCTTAGGCCTGTATGAGCAGTTCTTC CASSLGLYEQFF
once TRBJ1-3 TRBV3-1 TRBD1 TGTGCCAGCAGCCATAAACGGGGGACAGTTTATTTT CASSHKRGTVYF
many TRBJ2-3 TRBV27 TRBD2 TGTGCCAGCAGTTTCCTCGCTCCGGGACTAGCGGGGGCGGGGACAGATACGCAGTATTTT CASSFLAPGLAGAGTDTQYF
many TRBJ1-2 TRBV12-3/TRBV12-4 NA TGTGCCAGCAGTTTGCATCCAGGAACTAACTATGGCTACACCTTC CASSLHPGTNYGYTF
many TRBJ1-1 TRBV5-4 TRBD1 TGTGCCAGCAGCAAGGACAGGCGGAACACTGAAGCTTTCTTT CASSKDRRNTEAFF
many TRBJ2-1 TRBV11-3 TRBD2 TGTGCCAGCAGCTTCCGGCTAGCGGGAGGCAACAATGAGCAGTTCTTC CASSFRLAGGNNEQFF
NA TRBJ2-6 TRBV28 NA TGTGCCAGCAGTTTTGGGGTAACCTCTGGGGCCAACGTCCTGACTTTC CASSFGVTSGANVLTF
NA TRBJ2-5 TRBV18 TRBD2 TGTGCCAGCTCACCAGACGGTCCGGGAGGGGAGACCCAGTACTTC CASSPDGPGGETQYF
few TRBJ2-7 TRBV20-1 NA TGCAGTGCTCCAGATCAGGGTTACGAGCAGTACTTC CSAPDQGYEQYF
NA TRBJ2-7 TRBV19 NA TGTGCCAGTAGTATCGCAGGGGTGTACGAGCAGTACTTC CASSIAGVYEQYF
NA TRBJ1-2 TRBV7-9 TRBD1 TGTGCCAGCAGCACCCACAGGGGGCGTAGTGGCTACACCTTC CASSTHRGRSGYTF
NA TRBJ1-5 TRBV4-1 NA TGCGCCAGCAGTAAGGGGTTCGATCAGCCCCAGCATTTT CASSKGFDQPQHF
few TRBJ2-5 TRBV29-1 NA TGCAGCGTTGAACGTCAAGAGACCCAGTACTTC CSVERQETQYF
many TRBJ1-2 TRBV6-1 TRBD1 TGTGCCAGCAGTGTCACAGGGGGCGCGAACTATGGCTACACCTTC CASSVTGGANYGYTF
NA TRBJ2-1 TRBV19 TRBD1 TGTGCCAGTATCGGACAGGGGACCTCTTCTTACAATGAGCAGTTCTTC CASIGQGTSSYNEQFF
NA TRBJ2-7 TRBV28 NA TGTGCCAGCCCCCCCGGGCAGGTTACCTCCTACGAGCAGTACTTC CASPPGQVTSYEQYF
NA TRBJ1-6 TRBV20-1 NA TGCAGTGCTAGAGATTGGGGGTTGGCGGACAGTAATTCACCCCTCCACTTT CSARDWGLADSNSPLHF
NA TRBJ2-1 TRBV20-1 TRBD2 TGCAGTGCTAGAGATTTTGGCGGGAGGAGATACAATGAGCAGTTCTTC CSARDFGGRRYNEQFF
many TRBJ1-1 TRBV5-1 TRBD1 TGCGCCAGCACTAAAACCGTGGACAGGGAAGCTTTCTTT CASTKTVDREAFF
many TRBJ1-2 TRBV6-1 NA TGTGCCAGCAGCCCTTACTATGGCTACACCTTC CASSPYYGYTF
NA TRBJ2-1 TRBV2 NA TGTGCCAGCAGTGAAGAGGGACTTTACAATGAGCAGTTCTTC CASSEEGLYNEQFF
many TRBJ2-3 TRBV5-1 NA TGTGCTAGCAGCTTAGTTTCTAGCACAGATACGCAGTATTTT CASSLVSSTDTQYF
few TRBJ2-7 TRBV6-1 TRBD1 TGTGCCAGCAGGCCCGGGACAGTCTACGAGCAGTACTTC CASRPGTVYEQYF
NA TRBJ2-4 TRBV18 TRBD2 TGTGCCAGCTCACCACCGGGACTAGCGGGAGCCCTAGCCAAAAACATTCAGTACTTC CASSPPGLAGALAKNIQYF
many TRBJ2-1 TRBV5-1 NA TGCGCCAGCAGCTTGGGTCAGGAAGATGAGCAGTTCTTC CASSLGQEDEQFF
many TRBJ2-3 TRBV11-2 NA TGTGCCAGCAGCCCGTACGGATATACAGATACGCAGTATTTT CASSPYGYTDTQYF
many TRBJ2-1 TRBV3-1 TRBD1 TGTGCCAGCAGCTTCCGACAGGGATACAATGAGCAGTTCTTC CASSFRQGYNEQFF
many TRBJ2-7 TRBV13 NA TGTGCCAGCAGCTTTGAGGGGACGAGGGGGGACGAGCAGTACTTC CASSFEGTRGDEQYF
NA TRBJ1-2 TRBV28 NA TGTGCCAGCAAAGTCCTACAGGGTACCTATGGCTACACCTTC CASKVLQGTYGYTF